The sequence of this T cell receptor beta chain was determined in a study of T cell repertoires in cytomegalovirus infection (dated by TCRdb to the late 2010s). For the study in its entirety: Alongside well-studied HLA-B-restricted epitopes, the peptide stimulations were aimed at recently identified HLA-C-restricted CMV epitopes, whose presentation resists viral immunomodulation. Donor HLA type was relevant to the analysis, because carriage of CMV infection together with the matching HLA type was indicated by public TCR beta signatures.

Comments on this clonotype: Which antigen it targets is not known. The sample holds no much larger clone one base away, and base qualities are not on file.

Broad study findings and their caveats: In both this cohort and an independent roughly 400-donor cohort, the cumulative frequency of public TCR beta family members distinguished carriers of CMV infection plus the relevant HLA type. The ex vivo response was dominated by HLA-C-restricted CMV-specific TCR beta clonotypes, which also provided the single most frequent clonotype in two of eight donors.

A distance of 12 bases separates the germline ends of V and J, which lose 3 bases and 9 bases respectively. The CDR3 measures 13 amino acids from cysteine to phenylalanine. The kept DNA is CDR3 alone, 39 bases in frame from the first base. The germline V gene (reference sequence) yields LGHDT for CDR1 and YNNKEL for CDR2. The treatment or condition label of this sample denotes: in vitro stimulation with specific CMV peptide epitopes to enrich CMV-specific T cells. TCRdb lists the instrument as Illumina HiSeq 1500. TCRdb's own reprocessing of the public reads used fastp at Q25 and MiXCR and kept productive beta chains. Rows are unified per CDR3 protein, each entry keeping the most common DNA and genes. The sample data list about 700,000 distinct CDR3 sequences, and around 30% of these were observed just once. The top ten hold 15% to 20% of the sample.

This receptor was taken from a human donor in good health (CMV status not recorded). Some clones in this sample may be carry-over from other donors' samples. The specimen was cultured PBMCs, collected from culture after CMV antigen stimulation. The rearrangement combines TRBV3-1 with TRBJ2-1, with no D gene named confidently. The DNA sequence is TGTGCCAGCAGCCAGGGAACACACGGTGAGCAGTTCTTC. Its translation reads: CASSQGTHGEQFF.